The T cell receptor beta chain described here comes from a study of graft-versus-host responses after intestinal transplantation. For the study at large: Recipients got multivisceral, liver-intestinal, or isolated intestinal transplants. Each recipient received anti-thymocyte globulin induction, then tacrolimus and steroids for approximately 3 years.

General study points: There were GvH clones found in recipient marrow, and some of them appeared first in ileum or blood. When patients had graft-donor T cell macrochimerism, their allografts held high graft-versus-host to host-versus-graft clonal ratios.

The CDR3 extends over 14 amino acids. CDR1 MDHEN and CDR2 SYDVKM come from the germline V gene. The V end lost 3 bases, the J end lost 4 bases, and 12 bases lay between the germline ends. Notes on this clone: Antigen specificity is unknown.

The assay was immunoSEQ multiplex PCR, and TCRdb's table has in-frame clones only and misses some. This sample has some 40,000 clones, with 85% to 95% found just once. This TCR was recovered from a human patient who received an intestinal transplant, so some T cells may come from the graft donor. The sequenced sample was PBMCs, obtained 700 to 750 days after intestinal transplantation. V and J are TRBV28 and TRBJ1-2, with a tentative D call TRBD1 (5 bases). The chain's CDR3 is CASSFEGMVYGYTF. CDR3 DNA: TGTGCCAGCAGTTTTGAGGGGATGGTCTATGGCTACACCTTC.